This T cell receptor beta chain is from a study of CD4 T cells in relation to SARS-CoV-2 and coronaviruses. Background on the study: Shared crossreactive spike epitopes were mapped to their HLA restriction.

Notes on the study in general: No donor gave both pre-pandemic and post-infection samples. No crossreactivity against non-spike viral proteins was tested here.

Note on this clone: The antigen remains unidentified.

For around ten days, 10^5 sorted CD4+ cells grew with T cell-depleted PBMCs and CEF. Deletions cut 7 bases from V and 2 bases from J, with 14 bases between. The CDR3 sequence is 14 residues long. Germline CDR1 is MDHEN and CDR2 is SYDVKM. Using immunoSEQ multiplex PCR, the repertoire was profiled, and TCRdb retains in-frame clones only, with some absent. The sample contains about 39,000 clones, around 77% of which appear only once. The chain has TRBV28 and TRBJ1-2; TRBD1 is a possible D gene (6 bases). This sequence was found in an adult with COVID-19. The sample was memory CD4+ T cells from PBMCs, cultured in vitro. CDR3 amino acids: CASISSGENYGYTF. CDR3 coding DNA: TGTGCCAGCATATCATCAGGGGAAAACTATGGCTACACCTTC.